Shown below are 13 T cell receptor beta chains from a single sample sequenced in a study of neurological immune-mediated disorders. One entry per CDR3 protein results from TCRdb running MiXCR on the 5' RACE reads. The table has under 85,000 distinct CDR3 sequences, approximately 14% seen once. The sequenced sample consisted of PBMCs. The receptors were gathered from a woman aged 50 to 65 in good health.

This clonotype has a count of ten or more. The genes are TRBV3-1 and TRBJ2-1; 7 nucleotides match TRBD2. The CDR3 is 14 residues long. J was trimmed by 4 bases and V by 2 bases; bases with no gene match: 2. Germline values: CDR1 LGHDT, CDR2 YNNKEL (reference sequence). The CDR3 reads CASSQQLAYNEQFF. CDR3 in DNA: TGTGCCAGCAGCCAACAACTAGCGTACAATGAGCAGTTCTTC.

The V and J genes are TRBV5-1 and TRBJ2-3; 11 nucleotides match TRBD2. CDR1 SGHRS and CDR2 YFSETQ come from the germline V gene. Unmatched junction bases numbered 7, after V lost 4 bases and J lost 6 bases. This CDR3 spans 15 amino acids. As DNA, the CDR3 is TGCGCCAGCAGCGATAGCGGGGGGGCCTCTGATACGCAGTATTTT. Translation: CASSDSGGASDTQYF.

At least ten counts were recorded for this clonotype. This sequence joins TRBV5-4 and TRBJ2-2, with TRBD1 matching 9 bases. The CDR3 spans 16 residues. Per germline, CDR1 SGHNT and CDR2 YYREEE (reference sequence). V gave up 2 bases and J gave up 6 bases; unmatched junction bases: 8. This CDR3 reads CASSLQNRGRAGELFF. In DNA, the CDR3 is TGTGCCAGCAGCTTACAAAACAGGGGGCGCGCCGGGGAGCTGTTTTTT.

In regard to this clonotype: Germline and junction disagree at one end, which may indicate a read error. The chain recombines TRBV5-1 with TRBJ2-3; TRBD2 matches at 8 bases. The CDR3 loop spans 16 amino acids. The germline gives CDR1 SGHRS, CDR2 YFSETQ. The CDR3 protein is CASSFSGVASTDTQYF. CDR3 sequence (DNA): TGCGCCAGCAGCTTTAGCGGGGTGGCCAGTACAGACACGCAGTATTTT.

This clonotype is labeled medium-sized (0.01 to 0.1%). The chain joins TRBV28 to TRBJ2-1; D not resolved. Looked up from germline, CDR1 is MDHEN and CDR2 is SYDVKM. The CDR3 contains 16 residues. Trimming took 4 bases from V and 3 from J, leaving 16 bases between them. CDR3 region: CASSSESYYGYNEQFF. CDR3 DNA sequence: TGTGCCAGCAGTTCCGAGAGCTATTATGGCTACAATGAGCAGTTCTTC.

This clonotype came up many times. This rearrangement joins TRBV10-3 to TRBJ2-1, with TRBD2 matching over 13 bases. The trim removed 6 bases at V and 8 bases at J, leaving 10 bases unmatched. The V gene's germline CDR1 is ENHRY and CDR2 SYGVKD. The CDR3 contains 16 residues. The CDR3, as DNA: TGTGCCATCAGGGGGGGACTAGCGGGAAATTTCGATGAGCAGTTCTTC. Protein sequence: CAIRGGLAGNFDEQFF.

This clonotype has a count of ten or more. V gene TRBV5-1 combines with J gene TRBJ2-1; D is perhaps TRBD2 (5 bases). Germline V gene data show CDR1 as SGHRS and CDR2 as YFSETQ. V shed 0 bases and J shed 5 bases, with 12 bases lying between them. The CDR3 covers 15 residues. CDR3 DNA sequence: TGCGCCAGCAGCTTGGGTGCCGGGGTTAACAATGAGCAGTTCTTC. This gives the protein CASSLGAGVNNEQFF.

CDR3 sequence (DNA): TGTGCCACCAGATCTACAGGGGTGGTCAAAAACATTCAGTACTTC. This encodes CATRSTGVVKNIQYF. The genes are TRBV15 and TRBJ2-4; 7 bases map to TRBD1. CDR3 length: 15 amino acids. V trimming: 6 bases; J trimming: 3 bases; junction bases outside the gene matches: 8. The germline V gene encodes CDR1 LNHNV and CDR2 YYDKDF (reference sequence).

V usage is TRBV20-1 and J usage is TRBJ2-5, with unresolved D. The V end was cut by 6 bases, the J end by 3 bases, with 8 bases between. Germline values: CDR1 DFQATT, CDR2 SNEGSKA (reference sequence). The CDR3 consists of 11 residues. As DNA, the CDR3 is TGCAGTGCAAGTCCCGAAGAGACCCAGTACTTC. This gives the protein CSASPEETQYF.

V is TRBV5-1 and J is TRBJ2-3; 9 positions match TRBD1. CDR1 and CDR2 (germline): SGHRS, YFSETQ. The CDR3 has 16 amino acids. The V and J ends lost 1 base and 5 bases, in that order; junction bases with no gene match: 8. Here the CDR3 DNA reads TGCGCCAGCAGCTTGTCGGGGACAGGGACTGGAGATACGCAGTATTTT. Translated, it gives CASSLSGTGTGDTQYF.

The sample holds many counts of this clonotype. The CDR3 DNA is TGTGCCAGCAGCGTAGGCGGCAGCACCTACGAGCAGTACTTC. Residues: CASSVGGSTYEQYF. The chain links TRBV9 to TRBJ2-7; D gene ambiguous. CDR3 length: 14 amino acids. The V end lost 0 bases, the J end lost 2 bases, and 9 bases lay between the germline ends. Germline V gene data show CDR1 as SGDLS and CDR2 as YYNGEE.

This clonotype was seen many times. The J gene is TRBJ2-7, the V gene TRBV5-1; TRBD1 matches at 9 bases. This CDR3 spans 15 amino acids. After removal of 4 bases from V and 2 bases from J, the junction contained 7 bases not matched to a gene. The germline V gene has CDR1 SGHRS and CDR2 YFSETQ. CDR3 coding DNA: TGCGCCAGCAGCGACGGGACAGGGTTTCCCTACGAGCAGTACTTC. Protein sequence: CASSDGTGFPYEQYF.

A few counts support this clonotype. J is TRBJ1-2 and V is TRBV7-8; the D is unclear. Trimming shortened V by 0 bases and J by 8 bases, and 13 bases separated the two germline ends. The germline CDR1 and CDR2 sequences are SGHVS and FQNEAQ. The CDR3 loop spans 14 amino acids. The DNA of the CDR3 is TGTGCCAGCAGCTTAGCGCGAGGAGAGTTGGGCTACACCTTC. This sequence encodes CASSLARGELGYTF.